This T cell receptor beta chain was recovered during a study of cytomegalovirus exposure and HLA in healthy donors. PCR involved 60 Vbeta and 13 Jbeta primers. Sequencing used immunoSEQ multiplex PCR; TCRdb keeps in-frame clones, though not all of them. The data contain about 120,000 clones, about 80% of them singletons. This TCR came from a human donor in good health. The sample was PBMCs.

The CDR3 DNA follows: TGTGCCAGCAGCACGGGACAGGTGAACTCTGGAAACACCATATATTTT. Protein: CASSTGQVNSGNTIYF. The J gene is TRBJ1-3, the V gene TRBV9; 8 nucleotides agree with TRBD1. This CDR3 spans 16 amino acids. The J segment lost 0 bases and the V segment lost 4 bases, leaving 6 bases of the junction unmatched. CDR1 and CDR2 (germline): SGDLS, YYNGEE.